What follows is one TCR beta chain and its context. What this receptor recognizes is not known. No base quality information exists; no much larger clone differs at one position. This sample was taken from a study of blood T cells in healthy people across ages (dated by TCRdb to 2015 to 2017). Study-wide context: In model experiments, template switching captured about one uniquely barcoded TCR beta cDNA molecule for every two T cells. To track age-related changes in TCR beta repertoire diversity, the study relied on deep sequencing normalized with unique cDNA molecular identifiers. The donors were split into four age groups: young (average about 16 years), middle-aged (39), aged (approximately 59) and long-lived (approximately 89). To avoid experimental bias, donors of different ages were distributed randomly across sequencing lanes. For two donors (one aged 18 to 29 and one aged 80 or older), the study analyzed two additional independent replicas of 1 million unique cDNA reads from the same blood draw. Results the study describes overall, beyond this receptor: The long-lived group showed more naive CD4+ T cells, fewer expanded clones and increased TCR diversity than the aged group, suggesting age selection. The percentage of naive T cells measured by flow cytometry correlated strongly with observed TCR beta diversity. Total diversity estimates from one million sequenced T cells were considered lower bounds and underestimates. Observed TCR beta diversity per million T cells fell roughly linearly with age, and a significant reduction was already apparent by age approximately 40. Because profiling used bulk unsorted PBMCs, naive and antigen-experienced compartments could not be compared conclusively. Because donor CMV infection status was unknown, age-related changes in expanded clonotypes were potentially confounded.

Systemically healthy Caucasian individuals from Russia, 35 to 50 in total and aged roughly 6 to 100 years, were included as donors. Approximately 10 milliliters of peripheral blood were collected from each donor into EDTA-treated Vacutainer tubes. PBMCs were isolated by Ficoll-Paque density-gradient centrifugation, with at least 7 million obtained per sample. Total RNA was extracted from PBMCs with Trizol reagent, with at least 6 micrograms obtained per sample. For every donor, flow cytometry on a PBMC aliquot measured the percentage of naive CD45RAhigh/CD27high T cells. The junction carries 9 bases between V and J, which are trimmed by 2 bases and 10 bases respectively. The CDR3 goes from the cysteine to the phenylalanine over 12 residues. Only the CDR3 DNA stays, 36 bases, in frame from base 1. The germline V gene gives CDR1 as SGHTA and CDR2 as FQGNSA. Library preparation employed 5' RACE. TCRdb shows the sequencer as Illumina HiSeq 2500. A second PCR of 7 to 11 cycles was performed with a sample-barcoded 5' primer and a J-beta primer mix. Each TCR beta cDNA molecule received a unique molecular identifier from a template-switch 5' adaptor carrying 12 random nucleotides. Each sample yielded at least 2.5 million CDR3-containing paired-end reads. First-strand cDNA was synthesized from all RNA with the Mint cDNA synthesis kit, primed by a TRBC-specific oligonucleotide. All cDNA was treated with uracil-DNA glycosylase and then went through a first 18-cycle PCR with the universal primers M1SS and BC2_uni_R. In the source study's methods: For normalization, 1 million high-quality reads, each with a distinct molecular identifier, were randomly selected from each sample. Instead of being binned into consensus sequences, reads with shared molecular identifiers were discarded. MiTCR, with a Q25 quality threshold and the strictest error-elimination algorithm, was used for CDR3 identification, clonotype clustering and error correction. A nonparametric unseen species model with Euler transformation was used to estimate lower-bound total TCR beta diversity. TCRdb applied fastp at Q25 and MiXCR to the public reads, then kept only in-frame beta chains. Under each unique CDR3 protein, matching rows form one entry showing the most common genes and DNA. These V and J calls originate from TCRdb's pipeline instead of the authors' own analysis. The sample table records about 1,400,000 distinct CDR3 sequences; 42% of these occur just once. 7% to 9% of the sample is held by the ten biggest clonotypes.

The chain was built from TRBV7-2 and TRBJ2-1; the D segment cannot be called with confidence. Sequenced input: blood. This clonotype originated in a young woman in good health. In nucleotide form, the sequence is TGTGCCAGCAGCTTATTCCCCAAGGAGCAGTTCTTC. This is translated as CASSLFPKEQFF.